Listed below are T cell receptor beta chains from one sample, sequenced in a study of CD8 T cells in ankylosing spondylitis. TCRdb reprocessed the 5' RACE reads via MiXCR and lists one record per CDR3 protein. The profile shows 150,000 or so distinct CDR3 sequences, about 9.9% of them singletons. Sequenced material: blood, either unsorted or a sorted T cell fraction (not recorded which). These receptors were taken from a male donor with ankylosing spondylitis or in good health (not recorded which). The CDR3 runs from the conserved cysteine through the conserved F or W. The D gene is left open where the match is weak. Clone size is not always given. Where it is, it says once, few, many or a class for expanded clones.

d_call: -; clone_size: few; j_call: TRBJ2-1; v_call: TRBV7-9; cdr3_nt: TGTGCCAGCAGCTTAGAGAACAGGGTCTCCTACAATGAGCAGTTCTTC; cdr3_aa: CASSLENRVSYNEQFF
d_call: -; clone_size: few; j_call: TRBJ2-3; v_call: TRBV5-1; cdr3_nt: TGCGCCAGCAGCTTGACCCAGGGCACAGATACGCAGTATTTT; cdr3_aa: CASSLTQGTDTQYF
d_call: -; clone_size: many; j_call: TRBJ2-5; v_call: TRBV6-2/TRBV6-3; cdr3_nt: TGTGCCAGCAGTTTTCAGGGAGGAGAGACCCAGTACTTC; cdr3_aa: CASSFQGGETQYF
d_call: -; clone_size: many; j_call: TRBJ1-4; v_call: TRBV5-6; cdr3_nt: TGTGCCAGCAGCCCGGAGCCGAGGAATGAAAAACTGTTTTTT; cdr3_aa: CASSPEPRNEKLFF
d_call: -; clone_size: many; j_call: TRBJ2-3; v_call: TRBV3-1; cdr3_nt: TGTGCCAGCAGCCAAGATAGGCTTTCAGATACGCAGTATTTT; cdr3_aa: CASSQDRLSDTQYF
d_call: -; clone_size: -; j_call: TRBJ2-7; v_call: TRBV12-3/TRBV12-4; cdr3_nt: TGTGCCAGCAGTTTGAGGGGGTTTTACGAGCAGTACTTC; cdr3_aa: CASSLRGFYEQYF
d_call: -; clone_size: many; j_call: TRBJ1-1; v_call: TRBV5-1; cdr3_nt: TGCGCCAGCAGCCAGAGACAGGCTGGGCGCACTGAAGCTTTCTTT; cdr3_aa: CASSQRQAGRTEAFF
d_call: -; clone_size: few; j_call: TRBJ1-4; v_call: TRBV30; cdr3_nt: TGTGCCTGGAGTGGAACGACAGCGATTAATGAAAAACTGTTTTTT; cdr3_aa: CAWSGTTAINEKLFF
d_call: TRBD2; clone_size: many; j_call: TRBJ2-1; v_call: TRBV6-5; cdr3_nt: TGTGCCAGCAGTTCCAGGACTAGCGGGAGCTCCTACAATGAGCAGTTCTTC; cdr3_aa: CASSSRTSGSSYNEQFF
d_call: TRBD2; clone_size: few; j_call: TRBJ2-2; v_call: TRBV5-1; cdr3_nt: TGCGCCAGCAGCTTGGCCATTGTAGCGGGCCCGAACACCGGGGAGCTGTTTTTT; cdr3_aa: CASSLAIVAGPNTGELFF
d_call: TRBD1; clone_size: many; j_call: TRBJ2-1; v_call: TRBV27; cdr3_nt: TGTGCCAGCAGTCCGGACAGGGCCTACAATGAGCAGTTCTTC; cdr3_aa: CASSPDRAYNEQFF
d_call: -; clone_size: many; j_call: TRBJ2-5; v_call: TRBV12-3/TRBV12-4; cdr3_nt: TGTGCCAGCAGCCGGGACTTACAAGAGACCCAGTACTTC; cdr3_aa: CASSRDLQETQYF
d_call: -; clone_size: many; j_call: TRBJ2-1; v_call: TRBV9; cdr3_nt: TGTGCCAGCAGCGTATACCCCACCAATGAGCAGTTCTTC; cdr3_aa: CASSVYPTNEQFF
d_call: TRBD1; clone_size: -; j_call: TRBJ2-5; v_call: TRBV29-1; cdr3_nt: TGCAGCGTCGCCGGGACAGGGGGCCAAGAGACCCAGTACTTC; cdr3_aa: CSVAGTGGQETQYF
d_call: -; clone_size: few; j_call: TRBJ2-7; v_call: TRBV6-5; cdr3_nt: TGTGCCAGCAGTTACCGAGGGATTACCTACGAGCAGTACTTC; cdr3_aa: CASSYRGITYEQYF
d_call: -; clone_size: many; j_call: TRBJ2-5; v_call: TRBV11-2; cdr3_nt: TGTGCCAGCAGCTTATCTCCCCCAGGGACCGGAGAGACCCAGTACTTC; cdr3_aa: CASSLSPPGTGETQYF
d_call: -; clone_size: many; j_call: TRBJ2-3; v_call: TRBV4-2; cdr3_nt: TGTGCCAGCAGCCAAGTAGCAGATACGCAGTATTTT; cdr3_aa: CASSQVADTQYF
d_call: -; clone_size: many; j_call: TRBJ2-2; v_call: TRBV28; cdr3_nt: TGTGCCAGCAGTCGGGGCCTCAAGCAGACCGGGGAGCTGTTTTTT; cdr3_aa: CASSRGLKQTGELFF
d_call: -; clone_size: many; j_call: TRBJ1-1; v_call: TRBV6-2/TRBV6-3; cdr3_nt: TGTGCCAGCAGTTTGACGGCAGGGATCACTGAAGCTTTCTTT; cdr3_aa: CASSLTAGITEAFF
d_call: -; clone_size: many; j_call: TRBJ2-2; v_call: TRBV7-6; cdr3_nt: TGTGCCAGCAGCCGGATGGACCAGGGCGGGGAGCTGTTTTTT; cdr3_aa: CASSRMDQGGELFF
d_call: -; clone_size: many; j_call: TRBJ1-5; v_call: TRBV12-3/TRBV12-4; cdr3_nt: TGTGCCAGCAGTTTCCCGGGACGGCTCAATCAGCCCCAGCATTTT; cdr3_aa: CASSFPGRLNQPQHF
d_call: -; clone_size: -; j_call: TRBJ1-6; v_call: TRBV12-3/TRBV12-4; cdr3_nt: TGTGCCAGCAGTTTATCCGGGACTGGGGCTAGTTCACCCCTCCACTTT; cdr3_aa: CASSLSGTGASSPLHF
d_call: -; clone_size: many; j_call: TRBJ1-2; v_call: TRBV2; cdr3_nt: TGTGCCAGCAGGGTCCGGGACTGGGATGGCTACACCTTC; cdr3_aa: CASRVRDWDGYTF
d_call: TRBD1; clone_size: many; j_call: TRBJ1-4; v_call: TRBV9; cdr3_nt: TGTGCCAGCAGCTTCCGACAGGGCCTTAATGAAAAACTGTTTTTT; cdr3_aa: CASSFRQGLNEKLFF
d_call: -; clone_size: many; j_call: TRBJ1-2; v_call: TRBV4-3; cdr3_nt: TGCGCCAGCAGCCAAGTACAGGCAACTAACTATGGCTACACCTTC; cdr3_aa: CASSQVQATNYGYTF
d_call: -; clone_size: many; j_call: TRBJ1-1; v_call: TRBV6-2/TRBV6-3; cdr3_nt: TGTGCCAGCAGTTACGGGGCAGGGATCATGAACACTGAAGCTTTCTTT; cdr3_aa: CASSYGAGIMNTEAFF
d_call: -; clone_size: -; j_call: TRBJ2-7; v_call: TRBV4-1; cdr3_nt: TGCGCCAGCAGCCAAGAGCGGAGATTGGAGCAGTACTTC; cdr3_aa: CASSQERRLEQYF
d_call: -; clone_size: -; j_call: TRBJ2-5; v_call: TRBV18; cdr3_nt: TGTGCCAGCTCACCGAGTCATGGAGAGACCCAGTACTTC; cdr3_aa: CASSPSHGETQYF
d_call: TRBD1; clone_size: many; j_call: TRBJ2-7; v_call: TRBV5-1; cdr3_nt: TGCGCCAGCAGCTCCGATCAACCCGGGACAGGGCAACCAGAGCAGTACTTC; cdr3_aa: CASSSDQPGTGQPEQYF
d_call: -; clone_size: many; j_call: TRBJ2-2; v_call: TRBV27; cdr3_nt: TGTGCCAGCAGTCCTAGGGGAGCCGGGGAGCTGTTTTTT; cdr3_aa: CASSPRGAGELFF
d_call: TRBD2; clone_size: -; j_call: TRBJ2-1; v_call: TRBV5-4; cdr3_nt: TGTGCCAGCAGCCCGGGGCGGGGGACTGGCCCAGGGTTCTTC; cdr3_aa: CASSPGRGTGPGFF
d_call: TRBD1; clone_size: many; j_call: TRBJ2-7; v_call: TRBV29-1; cdr3_nt: TGCAGCGTTGGGGACAGGGTGAACGAGCAGTACTTC; cdr3_aa: CSVGDRVNEQYF
d_call: -; clone_size: many; j_call: TRBJ1-6; v_call: TRBV4-3; cdr3_nt: TGCGCCAGCAGCCAAGATCTGCGTAATTCACCCCTCCACTTT; cdr3_aa: CASSQDLRNSPLHF
d_call: TRBD2; clone_size: -; j_call: TRBJ2-3; v_call: TRBV10-2; cdr3_nt: TGCGCCAGCAGCCAACGAAAAGCGGGAGCGGCAGATACGCAGTATTTT; cdr3_aa: CASSQRKAGAADTQYF
d_call: -; clone_size: many; j_call: TRBJ1-1; v_call: TRBV4-1; cdr3_nt: TGCGCCAGCAGCCAAGGGGCAGCCTTGAACACTGAAGCTTTCTTT; cdr3_aa: CASSQGAALNTEAFF
d_call: -; clone_size: many; j_call: TRBJ2-1; v_call: TRBV11-2; cdr3_nt: TGTGCCAGCAGCTTAGGTGTCACATGGAACAATGAGCAGTTCTTC; cdr3_aa: CASSLGVTWNNEQFF
d_call: -; clone_size: -; j_call: TRBJ2-7; v_call: TRBV10-2; cdr3_nt: TGCGCCAGCAGTGACCCTGGGGGTCCAAGCTCCCACGAGCAGTACTTC; cdr3_aa: CASSDPGGPSSHEQYF
d_call: -; clone_size: many; j_call: TRBJ1-1; v_call: TRBV5-1; cdr3_nt: TGCGCCAGCAGCTTGGATGGAGGGTCGTCTGAAGCTTTCTTT; cdr3_aa: CASSLDGGSSEAFF
d_call: TRBD2; clone_size: few; j_call: TRBJ2-7; v_call: TRBV7-2; cdr3_nt: TGTGCCAGCAGCTTAGGACTAGCGGTCTCCTACGAGCAGTACTTC; cdr3_aa: CASSLGLAVSYEQYF
d_call: -; clone_size: -; j_call: TRBJ2-1; v_call: TRBV20-1; cdr3_nt: TGCAGTGCTAGAGCCCAGGGGCGAATCAACAATGAGCAGTTCTTC; cdr3_aa: CSARAQGRINNEQFF
d_call: TRBD2; clone_size: many; j_call: TRBJ2-3; v_call: TRBV4-1; cdr3_nt: TGCGCCAGCAGCCAAGAGACTAGCGGGAGTGCAGATACGCAGTATTTT; cdr3_aa: CASSQETSGSADTQYF
d_call: -; clone_size: few; j_call: TRBJ1-1; v_call: TRBV6-1; cdr3_nt: TGTGCCAGCAGACCTCCCGGGGGGGAGGGCGCCGCTGAAGCTTTCTTT; cdr3_aa: CASRPPGGEGAAEAFF
d_call: -; clone_size: few; j_call: TRBJ2-2; v_call: TRBV5-1; cdr3_nt: TGCGCCAGCAGCTTGGTGACAGGGAACACCGGGGAGCTGTTTTTT; cdr3_aa: CASSLVTGNTGELFF
d_call: -; clone_size: -; j_call: TRBJ2-1; v_call: TRBV7-6; cdr3_nt: TGTGCCAGCAGCTTACCGGTAGGGCCCAATGAGCAGTTCTTC; cdr3_aa: CASSLPVGPNEQFF
d_call: -; clone_size: many; j_call: TRBJ2-3; v_call: TRBV20-1; cdr3_nt: TGCAGTGCTAGCCCCCGCACAGATACGCAGTATTTT; cdr3_aa: CSASPRTDTQYF
d_call: -; clone_size: few; j_call: TRBJ1-1; v_call: TRBV18; cdr3_nt: TGTGCCAGCTCACCCCGAGAGGGGGTGTCCTACGTTTTCTTT; cdr3_aa: CASSPREGVSYVFF
d_call: -; clone_size: many; j_call: TRBJ2-2; v_call: TRBV7-2; cdr3_nt: TGTGCCAGCAGCTTAAGGTCCGGGCCCGGGGAGCTGTTTTTT; cdr3_aa: CASSLRSGPGELFF
d_call: -; clone_size: -; j_call: TRBJ2-7; v_call: TRBV20-1; cdr3_nt: TGCAGTGCTAGTCAAAGAGGGGTTGGCTACGAGCAGTACTTC; cdr3_aa: CSASQRGVGYEQYF
d_call: TRBD1; clone_size: many; j_call: TRBJ1-1; v_call: TRBV12-5; cdr3_nt: TGTGCTAGTGAACCGGGACAGGGGATGAACACTGAAGCTTTCTTT; cdr3_aa: CASEPGQGMNTEAFF
d_call: TRBD2; clone_size: -; j_call: TRBJ2-5; v_call: TRBV2; cdr3_nt: TGTGCCAGCAGTGAAAGGGGTCTCCTAGCGGTAAAAGAGACCCAGTACTTC; cdr3_aa: CASSERGLLAVKETQYF
d_call: -; clone_size: many; j_call: TRBJ2-4; v_call: TRBV20-1; cdr3_nt: TGCAGTGCCCAAGACGGGGGTCCCAAAAACATTCAGTACTTC; cdr3_aa: CSAQDGGPKNIQYF
d_call: TRBD2; clone_size: -; j_call: TRBJ2-7; v_call: TRBV7-9; cdr3_nt: TGTGCCAGCAGCCCCGGGCGGGAGCAGTACTTT; cdr3_aa: CASSPGREQYF